These T cell receptor beta chains were read from a single sample in a study of shared clonotypes between healthy human individuals. Sequenced by immunoSEQ multiplex PCR; TCRdb stores in-frame clones only, minus some. This sample has some 480,000 clones, with around 80% found just once. Source material: PBMCs. These receptors were obtained from a woman in her thirties or forties in good health. Some clones in this sample may be carry-over from other donors' samples. CDR3s include the opening cysteine and the closing phenylalanine or tryptophan. The D gene is left open where the match is weak. Size is stated for part of the rows, as once, few or many counts, or as a class when the clone is expanded.

>NA|TRBJ2-1|TRBV7-9|many
CASSLGGPSLQFF
TGTGCCAGCAGCTTAGGGGGACCATCGTTGCAGTTCTTC
>NA|TRBJ1-2|TRBV5-6|few
CASSSWDYGYTF
TGTGCCAGCAGCTCCTGGGACTATGGCTACACCTTC
>NA|TRBJ2-1|TRBV30|NA
CAWSAREEQFF
TGTGCCTGGAGCGCGCGGGAAGAGCAGTTCTTC
>NA|TRBJ2-2|TRBV10-3|NA
CAISVNTGELFF
TGTGCCATCAGTGTTAACACCGGGGAGCTGTTTTTT
>TRBD2|TRBJ2-3|TRBV9|NA
CASSVAPTSGRVGDTQYF
TGTGCCAGCAGCGTAGCTCCCACTAGCGGGAGGGTGGGAGATACGCAGTATTTT
>TRBD2|TRBJ2-5|TRBV5-1|NA
CASRRGGLAGQETQYF
TGCGCCAGCAGGCGGGGCGGACTAGCGGGCCAAGAGACCCAGTACTTC
>TRBD2|TRBJ2-3|TRBV28|NA
CASSLSAGDHTDTQYF
TGTGCCAGCAGTTTATCAGCGGGAGACCACACAGATACGCAGTATTTT
>TRBD1|TRBJ2-7|TRBV5-1|NA
CASSLVGRGREQYF
TGCGCCAGCAGCTTGGTAGGCAGGGGGCGCGAGCAGTACTTC
>TRBD2|TRBJ2-3|TRBV30|once
CAWSVPDLAESTDTQYF
TGTGCCTGGAGTGTACCCGACCTAGCGGAGAGCACAGATACGCAGTATTTT
>TRBD1|TRBJ2-7|TRBV6-1|NA
CASSEAGQGTYEQYF
TGTGCCAGCAGTGAAGCTGGACAGGGGACCTACGAGCAGTACTTC